This is a list of T cell receptor beta chains from one sample in a study of identical twins. Via MiXCR, TCRdb re-called the 5' RACE reads, giving one row per CDR3 protein. Found here are just under 650,000 distinct CDR3 sequences, roughly 7.2% of them singletons; the top ten hold approximately 1.5%. The data were also submitted as part of a second study, on yellow fever vaccine responses in identical twins.

Sequencing was done on a sample of PBMCs. These receptors originate from a woman aged 18 to 35 in good health. CDR3s include the opening cysteine and the closing phenylalanine or tryptophan. The order of the fields is clone size, V gene, J gene, D gene, CDR3 DNA, CDR3 protein. The D gene is left open where the match is weak. Only some rows state a clone size, as once, few, many or a class for expanded clones.

>few|TRBV10-3|TRBJ2-5|NA
TGTGCCATCAGTGAGTCTGGGCTAGACCAAGAGACCCAGTACTTC
CAISESGLDQETQYF
>few|TRBV18|TRBJ1-6|TRBD1
TGTGCCAGCTCACCCCAGGGACAGGAAAATTCACCCCTCCACTTT
CASSPQGQENSPLHF
>many|TRBV7-9|TRBJ2-3|TRBD1
TGTGCCAGCGGAAGGACAGGGTCAAATACGCAGTATTTT
CASGRTGSNTQYF
>many|TRBV5-1|TRBJ2-2|NA
TGCGCCAGCAGCTTGTGGGGGACTGAGAACACCGGGGAGCTGTTTTTT
CASSLWGTENTGELFF
>NA|TRBV7-9|TRBJ2-3|NA
TGTGCCAGCAGCATAGAAAGGGTTCGGAGCACAGATACGCAGTATTTT
CASSIERVRSTDTQYF
>few|TRBV7-9|TRBJ2-1|TRBD2
TGTGCCAGCAGCTCCTGGACTAGCGGGGCTTACAATGAGCAGTTCTTC
CASSSWTSGAYNEQFF
>many|TRBV29-1|TRBJ2-2|NA
TGCAGCGGGGTGGGGAGCTTGGTCACCGGGGAGCTGTTTTTT
CSGVGSLVTGELFF
>NA|TRBV12-3/TRBV12-4|TRBJ2-3|NA
TGTGCCAGCAGCCCGACCGGGACATTCATCGCAGATACGCAGTATTTT
CASSPTGTFIADTQYF
>NA|TRBV11-3|TRBJ1-1|TRBD1
TGTGCCAGCACCAGGGGGGGGAACACTGAAGCTTTCTTT
CASTRGGNTEAFF
>many|TRBV7-9|TRBJ2-5|NA
TGTGCCAGCAGCTTGAGGCTTCAAGAGACCCAGTACTTC
CASSLRLQETQYF
>many|TRBV10-3|TRBJ2-1|TRBD2
TGTGCCATCGGGACTAGCAATGAGCAGTTCTTC
CAIGTSNEQFF
>NA|TRBV20-1|TRBJ2-3|NA
TGCAGTGCTAATGGTGGTACGCAGTATTTT
CSANGGTQYF
>many|TRBV9|TRBJ1-1|NA
TGTGCCAGCAGCTCAGACCCACAGGGCGCGGGGGACACTGAAGCTTTCTTT
CASSSDPQGAGDTEAFF
>NA|TRBV4-1|TRBJ1-4|NA
TGCGCCAGCAGCCAAGGTGTAGCCGGCCAAACCTCAACGCTGCTGTTTTTT
CASSQGVAGQTSTLLFF
>NA|TRBV6-5|TRBJ1-5|NA
TGTGCCAGCAGTTATTACGGTGGGGGGAGCAATCAGCCCCAGCATTTT
CASSYYGGGSNQPQHF
>NA|TRBV20-1|TRBJ1-1|NA
TGCAGTGCTAGAGAGGGACACCAGAACACTGAAGCTTTCTTT
CSAREGHQNTEAFF
>many|TRBV5-1|TRBJ2-5|TRBD2
TGCGCCAGCAGCTTAGGACTAGCGGGGATCCAAGAGACCCAGTACTTC
CASSLGLAGIQETQYF
>NA|TRBV12-3/TRBV12-4|TRBJ2-1|NA
TGTGCCAGCAGTGTTCTGACCCCCAAGGACACCGCTAATGAGCAGTTCTTC
CASSVLTPKDTANEQFF
>many|TRBV7-9|TRBJ1-5|NA
TGTGCCAGCAGCTTAAAGGGGGGACTCGATCAGCCCCAGCATTTT
CASSLKGGLDQPQHF
>NA|TRBV12-3/TRBV12-4|TRBJ1-2|NA
TGTGCCAGCAGTTTAGCCATGGGTCGCTATGGCTACACCTTC
CASSLAMGRYGYTF
>many|TRBV5-1|TRBJ2-3|TRBD2
TGCGCCAGCAGCTTGGGCCTAGCGGGGATCACAGATACGCAGTATTTT
CASSLGLAGITDTQYF
>many|TRBV6-1|TRBJ2-2|TRBD2
TGTGCCAGCAGCCACGGGACTAGCGGGAGGCTCGGGGAGCTGTTTTTT
CASSHGTSGRLGELFF
>few|TRBV10-3|TRBJ1-5|NA
TGTGCCATCAGTGAGAGGGCCGGGGACAATCAGCCCCAGCATTTT
CAISERAGDNQPQHF
>many|TRBV20-1|TRBJ2-1|TRBD2
TGCAGTGCTAGAGTATCTAGCGGGGGGTTCTCCTACAATGAGCAGTTCTTC
CSARVSSGGFSYNEQFF
>NA|TRBV2|TRBJ2-1|TRBD2
TGTGCCAGCAGCTACTCGACTAGCGGGACCTACAATGAGCAGTTCTTC
CASSYSTSGTYNEQFF
>NA|TRBV5-1|TRBJ2-1|NA
TGCGCCAGCAGCCCCTTTGTGACCCAATACAATGAGCAGTTCTTC
CASSPFVTQYNEQFF
>few|TRBV10-3|TRBJ1-2|NA
TGTGCCATCAGTGATCAAGTAACAGCTAACTATGGCTACACCTTC
CAISDQVTANYGYTF
>NA|TRBV28|TRBJ2-3|TRBD2
TGTGCCAGCATCTCTTTCGGGGGGACAGATACGCAGTATTTT
CASISFGGTDTQYF
>many|TRBV5-6|TRBJ1-1|TRBD1
TGTGCCAGCAGCACACAGGGGGTGGGGATGAACACTGAAGCTTTCTTT
CASSTQGVGMNTEAFF
>NA|TRBV3-1|TRBJ2-1|TRBD2
TGTGCCAGCAGCCAACTGGGACTAGCGGAGTACAATGAGCAGTTCTTC
CASSQLGLAEYNEQFF
>few|TRBV20-1|TRBJ1-4|NA
TGCAGTGCCCCTGACGAGTCAACTAATGAAAAACTGTTTTTT
CSAPDESTNEKLFF
>many|TRBV6-5|TRBJ1-6|NA
TGTGCCAGCAGTTACTCGAGGCTGGCTTCACCCCTCCACTTT
CASSYSRLASPLHF
>many|TRBV28|TRBJ2-3|TRBD2
TGTGCCAGCAGTTGGCCCCTGCGGGAGTTCGCAGATACGCAGTATTTT
CASSWPLREFADTQYF
>many|TRBV27|TRBJ2-3|TRBD2
TGTGCCAGCCGCACCTCAAGCGGGAGTGATACGCAGTATTTT
CASRTSSGSDTQYF
>NA|TRBV7-2|TRBJ2-1|NA
TGTGCCAGCGAGCGGCGGGCGGGTGCGTACAATGAGCAGTTCTTC
CASERRAGAYNEQFF
>many|TRBV12-3/TRBV12-4|TRBJ2-2|NA
TGTGCCAGCAGTCCTCCTGGGGGGGCCCCAGCCGGGGAGCTGTTTTTT
CASSPPGGAPAGELFF
>few|TRBV27|TRBJ2-3|TRBD2
TGTGCCAGCAGTCCTACCCTACTAGCGGGACCCACAGATACGCAGTATTTT
CASSPTLLAGPTDTQYF
>NA|TRBV4-1|TRBJ2-7|NA
TGCGCCAGCAGCCAAGATCGGGAGTCAGGGCGGGGCGGCGAGCAGTACTTC
CASSQDRESGRGGEQYF
>many|TRBV11-2|TRBJ2-5|TRBD1
TGTGCCAGCAGCTTAAATAAATTGACAGGGTTGGAGACCCAGTACTTC
CASSLNKLTGLETQYF
>few|TRBV10-3|TRBJ2-7|NA
TGTGCCTCGGCGGGGCACGAGCAGTACTTC
CASAGHEQYF
>few|TRBV29-1|TRBJ2-4|TRBD1
TGCAGCGCCGGACAGGGCAGGTTTAGCATTCAGTACTTC
CSAGQGRFSIQYF
>NA|TRBV29-1|TRBJ2-5|TRBD2
TGCAGCGCCGGTGGGGCGGGGGGGCTGGAGACCCAGTACTTC
CSAGGAGGLETQYF
>many|TRBV29-1|TRBJ2-1|NA
TGCAGCGTCCGAATGAAGGGCTATAGCTCCTACAATGAGCAGTTCTTC
CSVRMKGYSSYNEQFF
>NA|TRBV27|TRBJ1-1|NA
TGTGCCAGCAGTTTGAGGGCAGGCTATGTGAACACTGAAGCTTTCTTT
CASSLRAGYVNTEAFF
>few|TRBV24-1|TRBJ1-5|NA
TGTGCCACCAGTGATAACGGTGGGGGGGCAAGCAATCAGCCCCAGCATTTT
CATSDNGGGASNQPQHF
>NA|TRBV12-3/TRBV12-4|TRBJ2-7|TRBD2
TGTGCCAGCAGTTTACGCCCTAGCGGGATCTGGGAGCAGTACTTC
CASSLRPSGIWEQYF
>many|TRBV20-1|TRBJ2-3|TRBD1
TGCAGTGCTCCCCAAACAGGGGTACGCACAGATACGCAGTATTTT
CSAPQTGVRTDTQYF
>many|TRBV10-3|TRBJ2-3|NA
TGTGCCATCAGTGACGGTGGGCCCGATACGCAGTATTTT
CAISDGGPDTQYF
>NA|TRBV5-5|TRBJ1-1|NA
TGTGCCAGCAGCTTGACGGCTCGCGACACTCAAGCTTTCTTT
CASSLTARDTQAFF
>many|TRBV12-3/TRBV12-4|TRBJ2-3|TRBD2
TGTGCCAGCACCTCACGACTAGCGGGGGCCCCAGATACGCAGTATTTT
CASTSRLAGAPDTQYF
>many|TRBV5-1|TRBJ2-1|NA
TGCGCCAGCAGCCCGATGGTAGCAGGAAGTTCCTACAATGAGCAGTTCTTC
CASSPMVAGSSYNEQFF
>few|TRBV5-1|TRBJ1-1|NA
TGCGCCAGCAGCTCCAGGGACACCCTCGGCGACACTGAAGCTTTCTTT
CASSSRDTLGDTEAFF
>NA|TRBV2|TRBJ2-1|NA
TGTGCCAGCAGTGAAGGCCCGATAGGTGGTGAGCAGTTCTTC
CASSEGPIGGEQFF
>many|TRBV4-2|TRBJ2-4|NA
TGTGCCAGCAGCCAAGTAGACGTAGCCAAAAACATTCAGTACTTC
CASSQVDVAKNIQYF
>NA|TRBV12-5|TRBJ2-5|TRBD1
TGTGCTAGTGGTTTGGTAACGGGCAGGGGGAGCGAGACCCAGTACTTC
CASGLVTGRGSETQYF
>NA|TRBV20-1|TRBJ2-2|NA
TGCAGTGCTGGAATACAAGGAACTAACACCGGGGAGCTGTTTTTT
CSAGIQGTNTGELFF